Each of the 6 T cell receptor beta chains below was sequenced from the same sample in a study of control samples from healthy donors and cancer patients. Libraries were prepared by immunoSEQ multiplex PCR; TCRdb keeps only in-frame clonotypes and omits some of them. The profile covers about 120,000 clones, with roughly 90% appearing a single time and roughly 3.7% taken by the ten largest. Sequences were obtained from PBMCs. These receptors were obtained from a woman in her fifties or sixties with lung cancer.

The chain carries TRBV3-1 (or the pseudogene TRBV3-2) and TRBJ2-7; 11 bases align to TRBD1. In germline, CDR1 is LGHDT, CDR2 YNNKEL (reference sequence). V gave up 3 bases and J gave up 4 bases; unmatched junction bases: 8. The CDR3 contains 16 residues. The DNA for the CDR3 is TGTGCCAGCAGCCAGGACAGGGGGCTGACAATTTACGAGCAGTACTTC. It encodes CASSQDRGLTIYEQYF.

The V gene is TRBV18, the J gene TRBJ1-2, with 10 nucleotides matching TRBD1. The germline V gene encodes CDR1 KGHSH and CDR2 LQKENI. The CDR3 has 15 amino acids. J lost 1 base, V lost 5 bases, and 4 bases had no gene match. The CDR3 here is CASSTGTGVNYGYTF. DNA of the CDR3: TGTGCCAGCTCAACCGGGACAGGGGTTAACTATGGCTACACCTTC.

This clone was picked up a small number of times. V usage is TRBV19 and J usage is TRBJ1-5; TRBD1 is a possible D gene (6 bases). Between the trimmed V and J ends, which lost 8 bases and 7 bases, there was a span of 15 bases. The CDR3 spans 13 residues. The V gene's germline CDR1 is LNHDA and CDR2 SQIVND (reference sequence). The CDR3 coding sequence is TGTGCCAGTGCAGAGGTAGGGGGGCAGCCCCAGCATTTT. It specifies CASAEVGGQPQHF.

The V call is TRBV5-4, the J call TRBJ1-3; TRBD1 aligns across 7 bases. This CDR3 region has 13 residues. The germline CDR1 and CDR2 sequences are SGHNT and YYREEE (reference sequence). The V segment lost 4 bases and the J segment 6 bases; nucleotides outside the gene matches: 4. CDR3 sequence: CASSVGTANTIYF. CDR3 sequence (DNA): TGTGCCAGCAGCGTCGGGACAGCAAACACCATATATTTT. Using reference TRBV5-4 and TRBJ1-3 for the parts outside the CDR3, the full variable domain is ETGVTQSPTHLIKTRGQQVTLRCSSQSGHNTVSWYQQALGQGPQFIFQYYREEENGRGNFPPRFSGLQFPNYSSELNVNALELDDSALYLCASSVGTANTIYFGEGSWLTVV.

This clone was counted a single time. The chain links TRBV30 to TRBJ2-1; 13 bases match TRBD2. The V segment lost 2 bases and the J segment 4 bases; nucleotides outside the gene matches: 5. Germline-derived CDR1 and CDR2 are GTSNPN and SVGIG (reference sequence). CDR3 length equals 16 residues. CDR3 amino acids: CAWSRRTSGGYNEQFF. CDR3 DNA: TGTGCCTGGAGTAGGAGGACTAGCGGGGGTTACAATGAGCAGTTCTTC.

The chain is built from TRBV5-4 and TRBJ1-6; D remains ambiguous. The germline V and J ends were trimmed by 1 base and 8 bases, with 16 bases remaining between them. CDR3 length: 16 residues. CDR1 is SGHNT and CDR2 is YYREEE in the germline V gene (reference sequence). CDR3 in amino acids: CASSLLSGFGDSPLHF. In nucleotides, the CDR3 is TGTGCCAGCAGCTTGTTATCGGGGTTTGGGGATTCACCCCTCCACTTT.